Sequencing of this TCR beta chain was carried out in a study of T cell clonality in common variable immunodeficiency. The J segment lost 0 bases and the V segment lost 6 bases, leaving 5 bases of the junction unmatched. CDR1 is SNHLY, CDR2 FYNNEI, per germline. CDR3 length equals 17 residues. This clone was counted many times. Its target is not known. Read coverage stops 3 residues before the CDR3 terminus; the germline J gene supplies the remainder. Study-level findings and limits: Fewer TCRbeta clones were shared among CVID subjects than controls.

TCRdb's table, derived via immunoSEQ multiplex PCR, lists solely in-frame clones and lacks some. The profile covers 60,000 to 75,000 clones, none occurring a single time. What was sequenced was peripheral blood mononuclear cells. The receptor comes from a person aged 18 to 75 in good health. The chain links TRBV2 to TRBJ2-1, with 13 positions matching TRBD2. CDR3 DNA, as far as it was read: TGTGCCAGCAGGGCGGGACTAGCGGGAAGCTCCTACAATGAG. Protein: CASRAGLAGSSYNE. From start to end, the CDR3 is CASRAGLAGSSYNEQFF.